Presented here are 8 T cell receptor beta chains from one specimen sequenced in a study of early T cells in non-severe SARS-CoV-2 infection. TCRdb redid the calling of the 5' RACE reads with MiXCR, one entry per CDR3 protein. The data contain about 86,000 distinct CDR3 sequences, approximately 15% of them singletons. Sequencing used whole blood. Receptors were obtained from an adult who was a healthcare worker with PCR-confirmed SARS-CoV-2 infection or an uninfected control (not recorded which).

This clonotype has just a few counts. V is TRBV6-5 and J is TRBJ2-1, with 9 nucleotides matching TRBD2. Germline CDR1 and CDR2: MNHEY and SVGAGI. The CDR3 is 14 residues long. With V trimmed by 4 bases and J by 5 bases, 3 bases remained unmatched. In DNA form, the CDR3 reads TGTGCCAGCAGTTCTAGCGGGACTAACAATGAGCAGTTCTTC. The encoded protein is CASSSSGTNNEQFF.

This clonotype was seen many times. The genes are TRBV7-8 and TRBJ2-1; no firm D call. V was cut by 0 bases and J by 0 bases, with 15 bases left in between. The CDR3 is 18 residues long. CDR1 SGHVS and CDR2 FQNEAQ come from the germline V gene. The CDR3 protein is CASSLASLGMSSYNEQFF. Written as DNA, the CDR3 is TGTGCCAGCAGCTTAGCTAGCCTAGGGATGAGCTCCTACAATGAGCAGTTCTTC.

This clonotype appeared a few times. V and J are TRBV10-3 and TRBJ2-1; 11 bases match TRBD2. Germline CDR1 and CDR2: ENHRY and SYGVKD. The J segment lost 8 bases and the V segment lost 10 bases, leaving 10 bases of the junction unmatched. This CDR3 has 14 residues. This chain's CDR3 is CATTTSGMGDEQFF. As DNA, the CDR3 is TGTGCCACCACGACTAGCGGGATGGGGGATGAGCAGTTCTTC.

In its sample, this clonotype was seen a few times. The chain links TRBV20-1 to TRBJ1-6; TRBD1 matches 10 bases. CDR1 and CDR2 from the germline V gene are DFQATT and SNEGSKA (reference sequence). This CDR3 has 15 residues. The ends lost 5 bases at V and 7 bases at J; junction bases unmatched: 8. Here the CDR3 DNA reads TGCAGTGCTTCAGTCCCGGGACAGGGGAATTCACCCCTCCACTTT. This gives the protein CSASVPGQGNSPLHF.

The rearrangement joins TRBV20-1 to TRBJ1-1, with D unclear. V shed 4 bases and J shed 1 base, with 7 bases lying between them. The CDR3 totals 12 residues. CDR1 and CDR2 (germline): DFQATT, SNEGSKA (reference sequence). The DNA for the CDR3 is TGCAGTGCTAATTTGCAGAACACTGAAGCTTTCTTT. Translating it yields CSANLQNTEAFF.

In this sample, this clonotype turned up many times. The rearrangement links TRBV6-2 or TRBV6-3 to TRBJ2-3; TRBD1 matches at 7 bases. The CDR3 extends over 14 amino acids. CDR1 MNHEY and CDR2 SVGEGT come from the germline V gene. Germline trimming cut 2 bases from V and 2 bases from J; bases unmatched to any gene: 1. Here the CDR3 reads CASSYGTATDTQYF. DNA for the CDR3: TGTGCCAGCAGTTACGGGACAGCCACAGATACGCAGTATTTT.

The rearrangement uses TRBV15 and TRBJ1-4; D is perhaps TRBD1 (5 bases). V lost 3 bases to trimming and J lost 8 bases, with 13 bases between them. CDR1 is LNHNV and CDR2 is YYDKDF in the germline V gene (reference sequence). The CDR3 extends over 14 amino acids. The CDR3 nucleotides are TGTGCCACCAGCAGGGAACGACAGCAGGAAAAACTGTTTTTT. As protein: CATSRERQQEKLFF.

CDR3 nucleotide sequence: TGCGCCAGCAGACCAGGGGAGGACACCGGGGAGCTGTTTTTT. Amino acids: CASRPGEDTGELFF. This rearrangement joins TRBV10-1 to TRBJ2-2; D tentatively fits TRBD1 or TRBD2 (6 bases each). Germline V gives CDR1 WNHNN, CDR2 SYGVQD (reference sequence). There are 14 residues in the CDR3. Trimming pared 6 bases from V and 3 bases from J, leaving 11 bases between.